The clone carrying this T cell receptor (beta chain) showed up just a few times. CDR3 length: 15 residues. Germline V gene lookup returns CDR1 MNHEY and CDR2 SVGAGI. Trimming took off 2 bases at V and 0 bases at J, with 10 bases between the two ends. The sample is drawn from a study of blood T cell repertoires in COVID-19. Study-wide background: Acute and convalescent COVID-19 samples came from the United States, Italy and Spain. PBMCs, B-cell-depleted T cells, or T cells were the source of the cDNA or gDNA that made up the material.

In the authors' methods: Using reference gene primer amplification, nucleated cell counts were estimated. Using immunoSEQ multiplex PCR, the repertoire was profiled, and TCRdb retains in-frame clones only, with some absent. From that table come the V and J calls and clone size; the DNA was used to work out D and trimming. This table holds 210,000 or so clones, roughly 76% found once. This chain connects TRBV6-5 to TRBJ1-1; a weak D match, TRBD1 (6 bases). The sequence was collected from a human donor in a cohort sampled during active COVID-19. The source material was peripheral blood. CDR3 bases: TGTGCCAGCAGTTACAGCGGACAGTTGAACACTGAAGCTTTCTTT. This sequence encodes CASSYSGQLNTEAFF.